Here is one T cell receptor (beta chain) with its context. The sample comes from a study of radiation and T cells in renal cell carcinoma. In germline, CDR1 is ENHRY, CDR2 SYGVKD. The CDR3 consists of 15 residues. Trimming shortened V by 10 bases and J by 2 bases, and 20 bases separated the two germline ends. The treatment here: treatment-naive control, cytoreductive nephrectomy. Assay used: immunoSEQ multiplex PCR; TCRdb lists only in-frame clones, some missing. The sample contains some 16,000 clones, more than 55% of which appear only once. This chain links TRBV10-3 with TRBJ2-5, with D perhaps matching TRBD2 (5 bases). Sequencing was performed on tumor tissue, taken from a patient whose treatment was nephrectomy without radiotherapy. The TCR comes from a man aged 50 or older with renal cell carcinoma. The CDR3, as DNA: TGTGCCAGCAACTACATCGGGGAGCAACAAGAGACCCAGTACTTC. Encoded protein: CASNYIGEQQETQYF.